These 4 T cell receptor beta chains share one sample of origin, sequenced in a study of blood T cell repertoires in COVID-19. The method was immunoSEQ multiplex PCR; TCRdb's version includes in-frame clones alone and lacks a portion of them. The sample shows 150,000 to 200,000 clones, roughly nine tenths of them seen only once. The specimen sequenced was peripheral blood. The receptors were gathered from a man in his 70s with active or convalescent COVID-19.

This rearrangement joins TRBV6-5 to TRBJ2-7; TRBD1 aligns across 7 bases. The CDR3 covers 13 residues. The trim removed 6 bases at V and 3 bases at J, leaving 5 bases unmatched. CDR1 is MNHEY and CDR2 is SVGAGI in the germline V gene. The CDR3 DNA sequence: TGTGCCAGCAGCCAAAGACAGGGCTACGAGCAGTACTTC. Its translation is CASSQRQGYEQYF.

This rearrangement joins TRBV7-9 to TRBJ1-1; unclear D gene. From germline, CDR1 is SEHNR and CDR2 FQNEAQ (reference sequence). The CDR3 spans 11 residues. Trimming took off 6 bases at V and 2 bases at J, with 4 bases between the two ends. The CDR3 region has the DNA TGTGCCAGCAGACTCAACACTGAAGCTTTCTTT. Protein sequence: CASRLNTEAFF.

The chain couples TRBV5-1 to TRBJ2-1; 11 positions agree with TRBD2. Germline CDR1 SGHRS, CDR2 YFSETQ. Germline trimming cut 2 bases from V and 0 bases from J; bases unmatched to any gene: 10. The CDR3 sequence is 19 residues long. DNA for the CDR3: TGCGCCAGCAGCTTTAGGCGACTAGCGGGACCCACCTCCTACAATGAGCAGTTCTTC. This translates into CASSFRRLAGPTSYNEQFF.

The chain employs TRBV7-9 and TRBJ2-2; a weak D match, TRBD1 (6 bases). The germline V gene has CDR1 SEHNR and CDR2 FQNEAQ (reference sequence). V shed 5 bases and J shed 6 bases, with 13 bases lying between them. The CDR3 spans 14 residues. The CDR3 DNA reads TGTGCCAGCAGCGCGACAGGATACCCCGGGGAGCTGTTTTTT. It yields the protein CASSATGYPGELFF.